These T cell receptor beta chains were read from a single sample in a study of blood T cell repertoires in COVID-19. Sequencing was performed with immunoSEQ multiplex PCR; in TCRdb, only in-frame clones are kept and a portion is missing. The table lists more than 300,000 clones, around 87% of them singletons. The sequencing sample was made of peripheral blood. The receptors stem from a young woman with COVID-19, enrolled during active disease. Both conserved end residues are part of each CDR3. The D gene is left open where the match is weak. Only some rows state a clone size, as once, few, many or a class for expanded clones.

v_gene	j_gene	abundance	d_gene	CDR3nt	CDR3aa
TRBV3-1/TRBV3-2	TRBJ2-7	NA	NA	TGTGCCAGCAGCCAAGTTCAGGGAGAGCAGTACTTC	CASSQVQGEQYF
TRBV5-4	TRBJ2-7	NA	NA	TGTGCCAGCAGCTTGGACAGTTTTGGCTACGAGCAGTACTTC	CASSLDSFGYEQYF
TRBV4-3	TRBJ2-7	NA	TRBD1	TGCGCCAGCAGCCGATCACAGGGGTCCTCCTACGAGCAGTACTTC	CASSRSQGSSYEQYF
TRBV4-1	TRBJ2-3	NA	TRBD2	TGCGCCAGCAGTGCCGGACTAGCGGGAGTGGTGGGCACAGATACGCAGTATTTT	CASSAGLAGVVGTDTQYF
TRBV24-1	TRBJ2-1	NA	TRBD1	TGTGCCACCAGTGATCGATCGGACAGGGGTGGCTCCTACAATGAGCAGTTCTTC	CATSDRSDRGGSYNEQFF
TRBV6-5	TRBJ1-5	NA	NA	TGTGCCAGCAGCCGGACAGTAAATCAGCCCCAGCATTTT	CASSRTVNQPQHF
TRBV5-4	TRBJ1-2	NA	NA	TGTGCCAGCAGCTTGGAACCCCAACTTGCTAACTATGGCTACACCTTC	CASSLEPQLANYGYTF
TRBV9	TRBJ2-7	NA	TRBD1	TGTGCCAGCAGCGCCCGGGACAGTTCCTCCTACGAGCAGTACTTC	CASSARDSSSYEQYF
TRBV24-1	TRBJ1-5	few	TRBD1	TGTGCCACCAGTGCGGGACAGGGTGGCAATCAGCCCCAGCATTTT	CATSAGQGGNQPQHF
TRBV28	TRBJ2-7	NA	TRBD1	TGTGCCAGCAGCGGGACAGGGGGCTTCTACGAGCAGTACTTC	CASSGTGGFYEQYF
TRBV29-1	TRBJ2-1	NA	TRBD2	TGCAGCGCTACCGGGACTAGCGGGGCCACCCGCTTCTTC	CSATGTSGATRFF
TRBV28	TRBJ2-2	NA	NA	TGTGCAGGCCGGGCGGGACCTAACACCGGGGAGCTGTTTTTT	CAGRAGPNTGELFF
TRBV16	TRBJ1-1	many	TRBD1	TGTGCCAGCAGTTCCCAGACAGGGACGAACACTGAAGCTTTCTTT	CASSSQTGTNTEAFF
TRBV15	TRBJ1-5	NA	NA	TGTGCCACCAGCAGAGAGGGGCCTCAGCCCCAGCATTTT	CATSREGPQPQHF
TRBV28	TRBJ2-7	NA	TRBD2	TGTGCCGGGTCAAGGGCGGGAGGAAACTACGAGCAGTACTTC	CAGSRAGGNYEQYF
TRBV28	TRBJ2-1	NA	TRBD2	TGTGCCAGCATCGCTCGAGGGAGGGCCTTAGGAAAACTCACCGGAGACAATGAGCAGTTCTTC	CASIARGRALGKLTGDNEQFF
TRBV7-9	TRBJ1-2	NA	NA	TGTGCCAGCAGCTCGTCAGGGAACTATGGCTACACCTTC	CASSSSGNYGYTF
TRBV18	TRBJ1-1	NA	TRBD1	TGTGCCAGCTCCTCGGGGGGACAGGGGTCTGAAGCTTTCTTT	CASSSGGQGSEAFF
TRBV7-3	TRBJ2-2	NA	NA	TGTGCCAGCAGCTTAAATGTGGGGGCGGTGACGACGAACACCGGGGAGCTGTTTTTT	CASSLNVGAVTTNTGELFF
TRBV28	TRBJ2-7	once	TRBD1	TGTGCCAGCATCGGGACAGAATATAACTACGAGCAGTACTTC	CASIGTEYNYEQYF
TRBV7-3	TRBJ1-3	few	NA	TGTGCCAGCAGCCCCGGGGGTCGGAACAGGGGAAACACCATATATTTT	CASSPGGRNRGNTIYF
TRBV24-1	TRBJ2-5	NA	NA	TGTGCCACCAGTGATTGGAGGACGCTGGAAGAGACCCAGTACTTC	CATSDWRTLEETQYF
TRBV3-1/TRBV3-2	TRBJ2-7	few	NA	TGTGCCAGCAGCCAAGGGGACACTTCCTACGAGCAGTACTTC	CASSQGDTSYEQYF
TRBV7-2	TRBJ1-3	once	TRBD1	TGTGCCAGCAGACGGACAGGGGGCACTGGAAACACCATATATTTT	CASRRTGGTGNTIYF
TRBV19	TRBJ2-2	NA	TRBD2	TGTGCCAGTAGTATAGATCTAGAGGGAGGGACCACCGGGGAGCTGTTTTTT	CASSIDLEGGTTGELFF
TRBV28	TRBJ2-2	NA	TRBD2	TGTGCCAGCTTAGCGGGGTTTAACACCGGGGAGCTGTTTTTT	CASLAGFNTGELFF
TRBV29-1	TRBJ2-5	NA	NA	TGCAGCGTTGTCCAGGGCGAGGAGACCCAGTACTTC	CSVVQGEETQYF
TRBV6-6	TRBJ2-2	once	TRBD2	TGTGCCAGCAGTCGAGCGGGGGATCCCGGGGGCGGGGAGCTGTTTTTT	CASSRAGDPGGGELFF
TRBV5-4	TRBJ2-6	NA	TRBD1	TGTGCCAGCAGCGGCGGGACAGGCCCCTCTGGGGCCAACGTCCTGACTTTC	CASSGGTGPSGANVLTF
TRBV7-3	TRBJ2-2	NA	TRBD2	TGTGCCAGCAGCCCGGGACTAGCGGGAGGTTCGAACACCGGGGAGCTGTTTTTT	CASSPGLAGGSNTGELFF
TRBV10-3	TRBJ1-4	NA	TRBD1	TGTGCCATCAGTGAGTCCACAGGGGCCCTTCGGGAAAAACTGTTTTTT	CAISESTGALREKLFF
TRBV6-2/TRBV6-3	TRBJ1-2	NA	NA	TGTGCCAGCAGCCGCGGCCCCTATGGCTACACCTTC	CASSRGPYGYTF
TRBV30	TRBJ1-5	NA	NA	TGTGCCTGGAGTGTCCAGGGGCGGCGCAATCAGCCCCAGCATTTT	CAWSVQGRRNQPQHF
TRBV30	TRBJ2-7	once	NA	TGTGCCTGGAGTCGGACGGGACTCCTGGGGGAGCAGTACTTC	CAWSRTGLLGEQYF
TRBV24-1	TRBJ2-1	NA	NA	TGTGCCACCAGTGATCCGATTGGGAGCTCCTACAATGAGCAGTTCTTC	CATSDPIGSSYNEQFF
TRBV6-2/TRBV6-3	TRBJ2-5	NA	TRBD1	TGTGCCAGCAGTTACGCGGGGTCAGGGGGCTCGAGGGACCAGTACTTC	CASSYAGSGGSRDQYF
TRBV28	TRBJ2-4	NA	NA	TGTGCCAGCAGTTTATGCAGGGACACAAGAAACATTCAGTACTTC	CASSLCRDTRNIQYF
TRBV7-2	TRBJ2-7	NA	TRBD2	TGTGCCAGCAGCCCTAGCGGTCTGAACTCCTACGAGCAGTACTTC	CASSPSGLNSYEQYF
TRBV18	TRBJ1-1	few	NA	TGTGCCAGCTCACCGGCGGGGGGGTTGGGCACTGAAGCTTTCTTT	CASSPAGGLGTEAFF
TRBV18	TRBJ2-1	NA	TRBD2	TGTGCCAGCTCACCACGTACTAGCGGGATCTCCAATGAGCAGTTCTTC	CASSPRTSGISNEQFF
TRBV27	TRBJ2-3	once	TRBD2	TGTGCCAGCAGTTTGGGACTAGCGAGTGCAGATACGCAGTATTTT	CASSLGLASADTQYF
TRBV10-3	TRBJ1-4	NA	NA	TGTGCCACCCAGAGGGCAACTAATGAAAAACTGTTTTTT	CATQRATNEKLFF
TRBV30	TRBJ2-7	NA	NA	TGTGCCTCGCCCTTCGAGGCAGTCGGCTACGAGCAGTACTTC	CASPFEAVGYEQYF
TRBV30	TRBJ1-2	NA	TRBD1	TGTGCCTGGAACCGAAGAAGGGGACAGACCATGCCTAAGGGTGGCTACACCTTC	CAWNRRRGQTMPKGGYTF
TRBV28	TRBJ1-2	few	NA	TGTGCCAGCAGTTTCAGGACACTCTATGGCTACACCTTC	CASSFRTLYGYTF
TRBV7-9	TRBJ1-2	NA	NA	TGTGCCAGCAGCTTAGCGACACCGAACGCCTTC	CASSLATPNAF
TRBV5-1	TRBJ1-2	NA	NA	TGCGCCAGCAGCCTCGGACGGACTCTTAACTATGGCTACACCTTC	CASSLGRTLNYGYTF
TRBV19	TRBJ2-1	NA	TRBD2	TGTGCCAGTAGTCCGGGACTAGCCCGCAATGAGCAGTTCTTC	CASSPGLARNEQFF
TRBV7-2	TRBJ1-5	NA	NA	TGTGCCAGCAGCTTCTATCCCCCCGCTCAGCCCCAGCATTTT	CASSFYPPAQPQHF
TRBV5-1	TRBJ2-5	NA	TRBD1	TGCGCCAGCAGCTCAGGACAGGTGGGGGAGACCCAGTACTTC	CASSSGQVGETQYF
TRBV3-1/TRBV3-2	TRBJ2-1	NA	NA	TGTGCCAGCAGCCGCTCTGGGAGCAATGAGTATGAGCAGTTCTTC	CASSRSGSNEYEQFF
TRBV3-1/TRBV3-2	TRBJ1-2	NA	NA	TGTGCCAGCAGCCAAGATTTTGACAGGACGAACTATGGCTACACCTTC	CASSQDFDRTNYGYTF
TRBV5-4	TRBJ2-4	NA	TRBD2	TGTGCCAGCAGCCCCCTAGCGGGACTAGCCAAAAACATTCAGTACTTC	CASSPLAGLAKNIQYF
TRBV10-3	TRBJ1-2	NA	NA	TGTGCCATCAGCCAGCAACAGGGATCAAACGGCTACACCTTC	CAISQQQGSNGYTF
TRBV30	TRBJ1-6	NA	NA	TGTGCCTGGAGTGAGTACTCGAGTAATTCACCCCTCCACTTT	CAWSEYSSNSPLHF
TRBV10-1	TRBJ2-1	NA	TRBD2	TGCGCCAGCAGTGAGGGACTAGCGGGAGCTGGCGATGAGCAGTTCTTC	CASSEGLAGAGDEQFF
TRBV9	TRBJ1-1	NA	TRBD1	TGTGCCAGCAGTGATTCAGGGACAGCTAAAGCTTTCTTT	CASSDSGTAKAFF
TRBV7-9	TRBJ1-2	NA	NA	TGTGCCAGCACCCCTACAGGGCTTACTGGCTACACCTTC	CASTPTGLTGYTF